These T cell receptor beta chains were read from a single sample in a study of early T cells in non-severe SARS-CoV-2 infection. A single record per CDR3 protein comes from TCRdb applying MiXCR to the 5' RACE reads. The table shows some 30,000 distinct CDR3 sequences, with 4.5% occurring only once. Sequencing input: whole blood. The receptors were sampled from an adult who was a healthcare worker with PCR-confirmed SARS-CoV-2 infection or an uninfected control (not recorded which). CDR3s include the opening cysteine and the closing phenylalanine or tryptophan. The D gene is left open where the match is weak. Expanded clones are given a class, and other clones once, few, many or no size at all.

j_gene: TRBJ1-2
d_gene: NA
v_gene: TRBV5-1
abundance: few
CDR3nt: TGCGCCAGCAGCTTGGCGGTTGCGGGGTCAGATCCTAACTATGGCTACACCTTC
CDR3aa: CASSLAVAGSDPNYGYTF

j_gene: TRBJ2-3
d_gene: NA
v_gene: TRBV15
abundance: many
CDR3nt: TGTGCCACCAGCAGAGAACCGGTCAGGGCCACAGATACGCAGTATTTT
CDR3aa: CATSREPVRATDTQYF

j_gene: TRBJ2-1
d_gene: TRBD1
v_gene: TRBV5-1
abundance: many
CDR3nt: TGCGCCAGCAGCTGGGGGCCTGGACAGGGGGGCGATGAGCAGTTCTTC
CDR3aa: CASSWGPGQGGDEQFF

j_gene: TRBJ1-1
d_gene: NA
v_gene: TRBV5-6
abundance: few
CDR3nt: TGTGCCAGCAGCTTGGAGGGCCTTTGGGGCGGGAACACTGAAGCTTTCTTT
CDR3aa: CASSLEGLWGGNTEAFF

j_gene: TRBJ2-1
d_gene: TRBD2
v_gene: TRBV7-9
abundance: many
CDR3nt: TGTGCCAGCAGCAGGCCCGGACTAGCGGGGGGTGAGCAGTTCTTC
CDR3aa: CASSRPGLAGGEQFF

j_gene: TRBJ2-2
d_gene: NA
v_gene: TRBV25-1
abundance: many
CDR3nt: TGTGCCAGCGCCTGGGCGGGATCCGGGGAGCTGTTTTTT
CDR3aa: CASAWAGSGELFF

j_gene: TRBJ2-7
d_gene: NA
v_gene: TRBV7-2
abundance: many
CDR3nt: TGTGCCAGCGCTAGTCAGGCGGGACCCAACGAGCAGTACTTC
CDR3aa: CASASQAGPNEQYF

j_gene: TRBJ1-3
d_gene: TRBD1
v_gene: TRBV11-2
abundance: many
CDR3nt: TGTGCCAGCAGCCCTCAAGGACAGGGCGGAAACACCATATATTTT
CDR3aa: CASSPQGQGGNTIYF

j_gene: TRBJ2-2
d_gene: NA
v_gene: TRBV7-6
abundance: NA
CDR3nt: TGTGCCGCGGGACGTTCGAACACCGGGGAGCTGTTTTTT
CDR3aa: CAAGRSNTGELFF

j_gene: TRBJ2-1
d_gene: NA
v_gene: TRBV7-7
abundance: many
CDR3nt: TGTGCTAGCAGCATCACTCGGGGGGCCGATGAGCAGTTCTTC
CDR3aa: CASSITRGADEQFF

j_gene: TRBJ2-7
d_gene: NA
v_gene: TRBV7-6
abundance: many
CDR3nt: TGTGCCAGCAGCTTCTCTAGCCCGAGCTCCTACGAGCAGTACTTC
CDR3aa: CASSFSSPSSYEQYF

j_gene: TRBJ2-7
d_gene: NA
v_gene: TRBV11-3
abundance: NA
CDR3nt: TGTGCCAGCAGCTTAGATCTTACAGCCTACGAGCAGTACTTC
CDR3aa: CASSLDLTAYEQYF

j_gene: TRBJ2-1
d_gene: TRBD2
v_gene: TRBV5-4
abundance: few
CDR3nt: TGTGCCAGCAGCTTGAGTAGCGGGGGACACAATGAGCAGTTCTTC
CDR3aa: CASSLSSGGHNEQFF

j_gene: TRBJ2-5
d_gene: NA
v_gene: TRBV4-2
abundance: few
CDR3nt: TGTGCCAGCAGCCGAGACGCGGAAACCCAGTACTTC
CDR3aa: CASSRDAETQYF

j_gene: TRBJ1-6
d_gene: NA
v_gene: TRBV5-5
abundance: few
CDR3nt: TGTGCCAGCAGCTTGGCCGGTACTTTTGGATCACCCCTCCACTTT
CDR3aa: CASSLAGTFGSPLHF

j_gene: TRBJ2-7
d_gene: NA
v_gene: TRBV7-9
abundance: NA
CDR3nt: TGTGCCAGCAGCTTAGGTCAATACTACGAGCAGTACTTC
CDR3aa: CASSLGQYYEQYF

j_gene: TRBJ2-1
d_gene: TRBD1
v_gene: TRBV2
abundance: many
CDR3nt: TGTGCCAGCAGTGTGGGGACAGCCTACAATGAGCAGTTCTTC
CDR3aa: CASSVGTAYNEQFF

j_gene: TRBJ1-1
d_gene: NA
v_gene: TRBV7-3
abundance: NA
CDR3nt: TGTGCCAGCAGCTATCACTACAAGGGAGCCACTGAAGCTTTCTTT
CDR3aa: CASSYHYKGATEAFF

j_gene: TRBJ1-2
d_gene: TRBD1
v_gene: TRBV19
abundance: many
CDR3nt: TGTGCCAGCAGGGGGTTAGGCTATGGCTACACCTTC
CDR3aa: CASRGLGYGYTF

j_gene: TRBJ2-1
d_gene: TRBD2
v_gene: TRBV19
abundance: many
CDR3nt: TGTGCCAGTAGTATCTCTAGCGGAGTATACAATGAGCAGTTCTTC
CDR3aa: CASSISSGVYNEQFF

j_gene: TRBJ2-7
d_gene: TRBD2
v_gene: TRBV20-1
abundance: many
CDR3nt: TGCAGTGCTAGAGATCTTCGGGCTAGCGGGGGTCGGAACGAGCAGTACTTC
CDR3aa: CSARDLRASGGRNEQYF

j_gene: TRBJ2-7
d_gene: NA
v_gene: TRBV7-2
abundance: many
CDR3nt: TGTGCCAGCAGCCCCCGACTACACTTCTCCTACGAGCAGTACTTC
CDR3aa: CASSPRLHFSYEQYF

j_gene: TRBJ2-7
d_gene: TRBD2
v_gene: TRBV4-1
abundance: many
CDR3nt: TGCGCCAGCAGCCATCCCCCTGGGGATAGCGGGAGGGCCTACGAGCAGTACTTC
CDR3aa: CASSHPPGDSGRAYEQYF

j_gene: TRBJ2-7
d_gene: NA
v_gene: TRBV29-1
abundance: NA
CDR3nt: TGCAGCGTAAGGACAGCGGTCACCTACGAGCAGTACTTC
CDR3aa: CSVRTAVTYEQYF

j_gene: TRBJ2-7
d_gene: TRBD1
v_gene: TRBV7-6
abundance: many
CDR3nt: TGTGCCAGCAGCTTAGAGCCCCAGGGACAGGGGAGCTACGAGCAGTACTTC
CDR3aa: CASSLEPQGQGSYEQYF

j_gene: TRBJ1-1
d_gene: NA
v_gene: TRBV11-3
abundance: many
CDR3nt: TGTGCCAGCAGCTTCCACATGAACACTGAAGCTTTCTTT
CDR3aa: CASSFHMNTEAFF

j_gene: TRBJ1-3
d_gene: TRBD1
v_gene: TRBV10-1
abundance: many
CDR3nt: TGCGCCAGCAGTTCGGGACAGGGAGATGGAAACACCATATATTTT
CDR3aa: CASSSGQGDGNTIYF

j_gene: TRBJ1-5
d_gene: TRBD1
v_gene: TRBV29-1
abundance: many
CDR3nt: TGCAGCGTCGGAGACAGGGATCAGCCCCAGCATTTT
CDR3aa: CSVGDRDQPQHF

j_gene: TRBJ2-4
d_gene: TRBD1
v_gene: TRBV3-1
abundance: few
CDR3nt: TGTGCCAGCAGCCAAGTTTCCCAGGGGGTTATTCAGTACTTC
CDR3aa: CASSQVSQGVIQYF

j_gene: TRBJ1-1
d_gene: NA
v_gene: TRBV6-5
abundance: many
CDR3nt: TGTGCCAGCTTCGGGGGAACCAGGACCACTGAAGCTTTCTTT
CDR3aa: CASFGGTRTTEAFF

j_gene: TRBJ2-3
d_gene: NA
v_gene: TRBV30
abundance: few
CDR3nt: TGTGCCTGGAGTAAGGGTGGTAGCGCAGATACGCAGTATTTT
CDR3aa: CAWSKGGSADTQYF

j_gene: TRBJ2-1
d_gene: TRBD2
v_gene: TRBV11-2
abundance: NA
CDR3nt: TGTGCCAGCAGTCGTAACACCCACCTAGCGGGAGGCTACAATGAGCAGTTCTTC
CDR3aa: CASSRNTHLAGGYNEQFF

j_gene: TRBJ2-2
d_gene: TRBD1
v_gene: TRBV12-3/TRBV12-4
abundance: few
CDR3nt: TGTGCCAGCAGACTGGACAGGACGAACACCGGGGAGCTGTTTTTT
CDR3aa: CASRLDRTNTGELFF

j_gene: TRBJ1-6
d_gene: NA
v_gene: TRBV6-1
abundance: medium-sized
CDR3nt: TGTGCCAGCAGTGAAGCGAATTCGCTTTATAATTCACCCCTCCACTTT
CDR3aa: CASSEANSLYNSPLHF

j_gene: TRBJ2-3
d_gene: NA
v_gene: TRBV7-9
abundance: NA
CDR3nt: TGTGCCAGCAGCTCCACCCCTAGTGGGCAGTATTTT
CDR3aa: CASSSTPSGQYF

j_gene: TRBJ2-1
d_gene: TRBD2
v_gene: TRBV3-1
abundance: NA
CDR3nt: TGTGCCAGCAGCCGCGGGAGGTCCTACAATGAGCAGTTCTTC
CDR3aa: CASSRGRSYNEQFF

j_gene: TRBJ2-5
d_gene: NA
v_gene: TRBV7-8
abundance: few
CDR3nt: TGTGCCAGCAGCCAGATCAGGAGTAATAACGGAGAGACCCAGTACTTC
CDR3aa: CASSQIRSNNGETQYF

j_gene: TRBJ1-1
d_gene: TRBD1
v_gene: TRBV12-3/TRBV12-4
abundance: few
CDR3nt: TGTGCCAGCAGGACAGGGACCCCGAACACTGAAGCTTTCTTT
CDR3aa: CASRTGTPNTEAFF

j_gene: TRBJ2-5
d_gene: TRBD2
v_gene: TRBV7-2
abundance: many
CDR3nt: TGTGCCAGCAGCTTAGGGGGACTAGCGGGAGATGAGACCCAGTACTTC
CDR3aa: CASSLGGLAGDETQYF

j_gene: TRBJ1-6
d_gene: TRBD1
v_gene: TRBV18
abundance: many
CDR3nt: TGTGCCAGCTCACAGGACAGGGGGCTCCCCCTCCACTTT
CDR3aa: CASSQDRGLPLHF

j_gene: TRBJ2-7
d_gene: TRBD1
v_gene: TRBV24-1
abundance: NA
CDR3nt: TGTGCCACCAGTGACCGTACAGGGGGCGAGCAGTACTTC
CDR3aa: CATSDRTGGEQYF

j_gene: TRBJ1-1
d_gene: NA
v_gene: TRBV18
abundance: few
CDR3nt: TGTGCCAGCTCACCACTTAGCGCCAACACTGAAGCTTTCTTT
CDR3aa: CASSPLSANTEAFF

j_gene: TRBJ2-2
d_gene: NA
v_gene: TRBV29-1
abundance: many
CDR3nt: TGCAGCGTTCGGGACTTTAACACCGGGGAGCTGTTTTTT
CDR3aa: CSVRDFNTGELFF

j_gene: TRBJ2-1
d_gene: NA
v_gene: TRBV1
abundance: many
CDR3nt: TGCACCAGCAGCCAAGATCTGGGGGCCGACTACAATGAGCAGTTCTTC
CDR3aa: CTSSQDLGADYNEQFF

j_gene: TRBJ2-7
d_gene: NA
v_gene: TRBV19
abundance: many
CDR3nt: TGTGCCAGTAGTGGGGCAGCGGCTAGCTCCTACGAGCAGTACTTC
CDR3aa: CASSGAAASSYEQYF

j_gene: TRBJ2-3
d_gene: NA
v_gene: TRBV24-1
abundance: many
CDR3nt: TGTGCCACCAGTGATCACCTAACTCCGGGCGGGGATACGCAGTATTTT
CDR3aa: CATSDHLTPGGDTQYF

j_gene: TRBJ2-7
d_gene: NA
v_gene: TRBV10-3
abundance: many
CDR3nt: TGTGCCATCAGTGTTGAGAACTACGAGCAGTACTTC
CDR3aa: CAISVENYEQYF

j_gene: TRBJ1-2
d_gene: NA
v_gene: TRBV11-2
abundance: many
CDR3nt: TGTGCCAGCAGCTCCGGGAGGGGCGTCTATGGCTACACCTTC
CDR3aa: CASSSGRGVYGYTF

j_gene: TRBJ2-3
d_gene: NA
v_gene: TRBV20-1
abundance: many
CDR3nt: TGCAGTGCTAGGGTAGCGGCAGACCCAACAGATACGCAGTATTTT
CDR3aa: CSARVAADPTDTQYF

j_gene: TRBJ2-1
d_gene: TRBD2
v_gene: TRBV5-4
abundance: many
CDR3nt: TGTGCCAGCAGCTCAGGACTAGCGGGAGCTATTCGCAATGAGCAGTTCTTC
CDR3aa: CASSSGLAGAIRNEQFF

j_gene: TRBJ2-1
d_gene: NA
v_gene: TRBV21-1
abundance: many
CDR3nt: TGTGCCAGCAGCAAATGCGGGGGGAGGTTCCGGCCCTACAATGAGCAGTTCTTC
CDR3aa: CASSKCGGRFRPYNEQFF

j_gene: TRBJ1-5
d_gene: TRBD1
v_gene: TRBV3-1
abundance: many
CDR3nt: TGTGCCAGCAGTTCAGGGGGGGTTCTCAATCAGCCCCAGCATTTT
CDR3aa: CASSSGGVLNQPQHF

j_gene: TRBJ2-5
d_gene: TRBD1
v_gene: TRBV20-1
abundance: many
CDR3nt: TGCAGTGCTAGAGATGAGGGGGCGCAGTCGGAGACCCAGTACTTC
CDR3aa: CSARDEGAQSETQYF

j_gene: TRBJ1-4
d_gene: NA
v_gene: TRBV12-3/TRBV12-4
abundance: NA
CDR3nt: TGTGCCAGCAGTAAAAGGGGTTCTAATGAAAAACTGTTTTTT
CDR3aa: CASSKRGSNEKLFF